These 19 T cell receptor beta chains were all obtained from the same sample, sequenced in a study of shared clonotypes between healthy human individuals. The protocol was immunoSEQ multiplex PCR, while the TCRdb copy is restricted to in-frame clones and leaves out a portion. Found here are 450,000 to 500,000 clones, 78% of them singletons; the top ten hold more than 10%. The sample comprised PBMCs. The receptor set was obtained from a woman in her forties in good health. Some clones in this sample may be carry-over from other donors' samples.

The CDR3 DNA follows: TGTGCCAGCAGCTTGACTCAGGGGGCTTCTGAAGCTTTCTTT. Its translation: CASSLTQGASEAFF. V gene TRBV5-6 combines with J gene TRBJ1-1; 8 nucleotides match TRBD1. Germline CDR1 and CDR2: SGHDT and YYEEEE. Germline trimming cut 1 base from V and 6 bases from J; bases unmatched to any gene: 5. This CDR3 is 14 amino acids long.

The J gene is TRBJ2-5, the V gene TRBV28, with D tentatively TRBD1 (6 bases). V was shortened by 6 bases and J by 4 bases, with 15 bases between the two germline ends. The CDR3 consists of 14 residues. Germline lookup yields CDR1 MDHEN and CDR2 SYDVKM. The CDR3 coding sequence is TGTGCCAGCAGCTCAGGGGTTCGGCTAGAGACCCAGTACTTC. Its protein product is CASSSGVRLETQYF.

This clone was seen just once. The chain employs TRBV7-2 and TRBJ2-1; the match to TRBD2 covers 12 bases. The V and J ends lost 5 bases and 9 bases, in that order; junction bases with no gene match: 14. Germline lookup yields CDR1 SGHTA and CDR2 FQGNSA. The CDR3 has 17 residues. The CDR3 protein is CASSRLAGVRGAGEQFF. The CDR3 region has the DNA TGTGCCAGCAGCAGACTAGCGGGAGTCCGCGGGGCAGGTGAGCAGTTCTTC.

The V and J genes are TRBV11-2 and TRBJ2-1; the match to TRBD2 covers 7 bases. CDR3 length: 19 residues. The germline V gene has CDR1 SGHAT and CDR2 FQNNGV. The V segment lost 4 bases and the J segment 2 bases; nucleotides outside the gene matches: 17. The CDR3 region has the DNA TGTGCCAGCAGCTCGTCCATGAGGGAACTAGCGCGACCCTACAATGAGCAGTTCTTC. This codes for CASSSSMRELARPYNEQFF. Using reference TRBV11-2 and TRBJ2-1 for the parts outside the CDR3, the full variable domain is EAGVAQSPRYKIIEKRQSVAFWCNPISGHATLYWYQQILGQGPKLLIQFQNNGVVDDSQLPKDRFSAERLKGVDSTLKIQPAKLEDSAVYLCASSSSMRELARPYNEQFFGPGTRLTVL.

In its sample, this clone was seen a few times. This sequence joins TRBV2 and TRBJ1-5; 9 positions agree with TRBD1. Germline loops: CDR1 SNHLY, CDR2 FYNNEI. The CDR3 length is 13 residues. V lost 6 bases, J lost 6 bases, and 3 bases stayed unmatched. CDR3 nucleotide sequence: TGTGCCAGCAGGGGGACAGGGCTTCAGCCCCAGCATTTT. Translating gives CASRGTGLQPQHF.

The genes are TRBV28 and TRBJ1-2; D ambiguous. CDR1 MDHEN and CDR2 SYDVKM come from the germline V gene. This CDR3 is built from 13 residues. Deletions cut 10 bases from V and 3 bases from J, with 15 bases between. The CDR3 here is CATEVGSYYGYTF. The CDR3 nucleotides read TGTGCCACCGAAGTCGGATCCTACTATGGCTACACCTTC.

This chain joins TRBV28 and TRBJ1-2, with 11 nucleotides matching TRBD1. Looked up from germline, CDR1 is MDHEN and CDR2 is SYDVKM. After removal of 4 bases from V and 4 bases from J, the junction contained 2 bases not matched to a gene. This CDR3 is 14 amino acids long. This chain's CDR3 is CASSSGQGVYGYTF. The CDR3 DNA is TGTGCCAGCAGTTCGGGACAGGGGGTCTATGGCTACACCTTC.

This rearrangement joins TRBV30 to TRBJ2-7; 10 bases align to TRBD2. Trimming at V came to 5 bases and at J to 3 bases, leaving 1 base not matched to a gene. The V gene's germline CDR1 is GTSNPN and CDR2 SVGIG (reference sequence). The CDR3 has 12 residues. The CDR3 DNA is TGTGCCTGGGGACTAGCGGACTACGAGCAGTACTTC. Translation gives CAWGLADYEQYF.

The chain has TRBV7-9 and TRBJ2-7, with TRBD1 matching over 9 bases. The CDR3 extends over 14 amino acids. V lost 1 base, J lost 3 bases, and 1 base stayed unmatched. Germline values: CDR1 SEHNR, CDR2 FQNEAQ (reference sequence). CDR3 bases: TGTGCCAGCAGCTTAGGGGGACAGGGCTACGAGCAGTACTTC. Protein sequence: CASSLGGQGYEQYF. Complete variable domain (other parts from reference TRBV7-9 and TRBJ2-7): DTGVSQNPRHKITKRGQNVTFRCDPISEHNRLYWYRQTLGQGPEFLTYFQNEAQLEKSRLLSDRFSAERPKGSFSTLEIQRTEQGDSAMYLCASSLGGQGYEQYFGPGTRLTVT.

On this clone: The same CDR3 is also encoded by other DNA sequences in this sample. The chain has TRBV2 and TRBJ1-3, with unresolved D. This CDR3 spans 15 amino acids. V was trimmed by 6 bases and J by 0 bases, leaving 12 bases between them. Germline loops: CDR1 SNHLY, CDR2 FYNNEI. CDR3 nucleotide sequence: TGTGCCAGCAGCTCTCAGGTAGTCTCTGGAAACACCATATATTTT. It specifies CASSSQVVSGNTIYF.

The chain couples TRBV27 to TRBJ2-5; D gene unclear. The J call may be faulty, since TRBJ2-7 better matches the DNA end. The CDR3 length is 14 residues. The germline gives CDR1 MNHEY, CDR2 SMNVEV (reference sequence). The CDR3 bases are TGTGCCAGCAGTTTTGGATCGGGCGTCTACGAGCAGTACTTC. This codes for CASSFGSGVYEQYF.

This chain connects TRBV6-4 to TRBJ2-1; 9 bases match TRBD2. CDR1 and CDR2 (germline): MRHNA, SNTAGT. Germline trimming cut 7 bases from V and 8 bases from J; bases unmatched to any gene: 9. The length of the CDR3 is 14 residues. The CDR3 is CASKASGALDEQFF. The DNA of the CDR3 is TGTGCCAGCAAGGCTAGCGGGGCTTTGGATGAGCAGTTCTTC.

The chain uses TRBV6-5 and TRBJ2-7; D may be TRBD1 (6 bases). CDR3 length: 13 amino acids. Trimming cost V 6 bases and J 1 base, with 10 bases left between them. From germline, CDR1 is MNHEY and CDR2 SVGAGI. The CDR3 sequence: CASSQGTSYEQYF. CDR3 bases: TGTGCCAGCAGCCAGGGGACATCCTACGAGCAGTACTTC.

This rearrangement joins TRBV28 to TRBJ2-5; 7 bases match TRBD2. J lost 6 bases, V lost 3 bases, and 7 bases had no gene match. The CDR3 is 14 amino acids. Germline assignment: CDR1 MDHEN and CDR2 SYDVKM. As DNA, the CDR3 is TGTGCCAGCAGTTTGGTAGCGGGCGGAAAGACCCAGTACTTC. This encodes CASSLVAGGKTQYF.

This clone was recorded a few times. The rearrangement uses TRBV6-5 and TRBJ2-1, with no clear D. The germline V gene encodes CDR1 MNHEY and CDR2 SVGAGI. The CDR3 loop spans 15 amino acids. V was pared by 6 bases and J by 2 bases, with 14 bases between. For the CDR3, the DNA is TGTGCCAGCAGCTTAGTTCCAGAGGCCTACAATGAGCAGTTCTTC. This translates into CASSLVPEAYNEQFF.

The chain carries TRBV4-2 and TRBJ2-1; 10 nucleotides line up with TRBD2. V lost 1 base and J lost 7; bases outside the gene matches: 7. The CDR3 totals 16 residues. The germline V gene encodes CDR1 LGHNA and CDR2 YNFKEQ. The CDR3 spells CASSQGELAGWNEQFF. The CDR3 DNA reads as TGTGCCAGCAGCCAAGGAGAACTAGCGGGATGGAATGAGCAGTTCTTC.

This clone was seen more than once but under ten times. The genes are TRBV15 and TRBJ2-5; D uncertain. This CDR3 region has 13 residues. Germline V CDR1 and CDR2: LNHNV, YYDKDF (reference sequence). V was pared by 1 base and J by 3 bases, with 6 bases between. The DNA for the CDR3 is TGTGCCACCAGCAGAGCCAAAGAAGAGACCCAGTACTTC. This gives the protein CATSRAKEETQYF.

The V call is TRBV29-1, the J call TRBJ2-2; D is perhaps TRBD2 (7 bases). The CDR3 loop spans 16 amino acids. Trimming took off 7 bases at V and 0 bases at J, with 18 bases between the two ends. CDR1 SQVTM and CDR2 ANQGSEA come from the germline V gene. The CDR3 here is CSAAGAYTTNTGELFF. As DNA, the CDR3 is TGCAGCGCCGCGGGGGCTTACACCACGAACACCGGGGAGCTGTTTTTT.

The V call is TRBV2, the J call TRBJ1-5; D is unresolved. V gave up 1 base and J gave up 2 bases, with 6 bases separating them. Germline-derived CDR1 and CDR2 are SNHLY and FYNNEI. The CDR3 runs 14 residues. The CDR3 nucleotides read TGTGCCAGCAGTGAAGTAACAGGCAATCAGCCCCAGCATTTT. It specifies CASSEVTGNQPQHF. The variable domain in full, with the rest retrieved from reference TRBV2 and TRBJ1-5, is EPEVTQTPSHQVTQMGQEVILRCVPISNHLYFYWYRQILGQKVEFLVSFYNNEISEKSEIFDDQFSVERPDGSNFTLKIRSTKLEDSAMYFCASSEVTGNQPQHFGDGTRLSIL.